The 28 T cell receptor beta chains in this list originate from one sample, sequenced in a study of neurological immune-mediated disorders. TCRdb itself ran the 5' RACE reads through MiXCR, one entry per CDR3 protein. The sample lists roughly 66,000 distinct CDR3 sequences; around 4.8% were seen once. The specimen was PBMCs. The receptors were sampled from a woman in her seventies with multiple sclerosis.

The chain combines TRBV14 with TRBJ2-5, with a tentative D call TRBD1 (6 bases). Germline V gene data show CDR1 as SGHDN and CDR2 as FVKESK. This CDR3 spans 17 amino acids. Trimming removed 4 bases from V and 4 bases from J, with 22 bases in between. The CDR3 loop reads CASSLRVRTVGRETQYF. The CDR3 nucleotides read TGTGCCAGCAGCCTACGGGTTCGGACAGTGGGTAGAGAGACCCAGTACTTC.

This clonotype was found many times. This chain links TRBV5-1 with TRBJ2-7, with a tentative D call TRBD1 (5 bases). Trimming removed 4 bases from V and 6 bases from J, with 11 bases in between. Germline-derived CDR1 and CDR2 are SGHRS and YFSETQ. The CDR3 is 12 residues long. The CDR3 spells CASSQGWGEQYF. The CDR3 region has the DNA TGCGCCAGCAGCCAGGGATGGGGCGAGCAGTACTTC.

In this sample, this clonotype turned up many times. The chain couples TRBV29-1 to TRBJ2-3, with D possibly called TRBD1 or TRBD2 (5 bases each). The CDR3 has 13 amino acids. The germline V gene encodes CDR1 SQVTM and CDR2 ANQGSEA. Trimming removed 8 bases at V and 6 bases at J, with 18 bases between. CDR3 amino acids: CSFTRDPQDTQYF. In DNA, the CDR3 is TGCAGCTTTACCCGGGACCCACAGGATACGCAGTATTTT.

This clonotype was recorded at least ten times. This chain joins TRBV29-1 and TRBJ1-1; the D gene is possibly TRBD1 (6 bases). Trimming removed 5 bases at V and 3 bases at J, with 16 bases between. The CDR3 runs 14 residues. CDR1 SQVTM and CDR2 ANQGSEA come from the germline V gene. DNA of the CDR3: TGCAGCGTTTTTGGTAAAGGGGGGGACACTGAAGCTTTCTTT. Amino acid sequence: CSVFGKGGDTEAFF.

This clonotype has a handful of counts. A much larger clone lies a single base off, so this may be a read error. The chain couples TRBV7-8 to TRBJ2-2; D unclear. This CDR3 contains 13 residues. Germline CDR1 reads SGHVS; CDR2 reads FQNEAQ. CDR3 bases: TGTGCCAACAGCCGTTCCCCCACCGGGGAGCTGTTTTTT. Translating it yields CANSRSPTGELFF. The full variable domain, with the rest looked up from reference TRBV7-8 and TRBJ2-2, is GAGVSQSPRYKVAKRGQDVALRCDPISGHVSLFWYQQALGQGPEFLTYFQNEAQLDKSGLPSDRFFAERPEGSVSTLKIQRTQQEDSAVYLCANSRSPTGELFFGEGSRLTVL.

This clonotype was picked up many times. The chain has TRBV5-1 and TRBJ1-3; 8 positions agree with TRBD1. Per germline, CDR1 SGHRS and CDR2 YFSETQ. V trimming: 4 bases; J trimming: 0 bases; junction bases outside the gene matches: 6. The CDR3 is 16 residues long. CDR3 in DNA: TGCGCCAGCAGCCCGACAACAGGGGGCTCTGGAAACACCATATATTTT. This gives the protein CASSPTTGGSGNTIYF.

This chain links TRBV4-3 with TRBJ2-1, with D perhaps TRBD2 (5 bases). Trimming cost V 0 bases and J 7 bases, with 19 bases left between them. Looked up from germline, CDR1 is LGHNA and CDR2 is YSLEER. The CDR3 sequence is 17 residues long. CDR3 region: CASSQERMGAGRNEQFF. The CDR3 DNA reads TGCGCCAGCAGCCAAGAGCGGATGGGCGCGGGTCGTAATGAGCAGTTCTTC.

This clonotype was recorded at least ten times. The rearrangement links TRBV27 to TRBJ2-7; D is undetermined. V was shortened by 6 bases and J by 0 bases, with 12 bases between the two germline ends. The CDR3 spans 14 residues. Germline V gene lookup returns CDR1 MNHEY and CDR2 SMNVEV (reference sequence). Here the CDR3 reads CASRTLRSSYEQYF. CDR3 nucleotide sequence: TGTGCCAGCAGGACACTAAGGTCCTCCTACGAGCAGTACTTC.

In this sample, this clonotype turned up many times. The chain combines TRBV20-1 with TRBJ2-1, with D unclear. V shed 6 bases and J shed 0 bases, with 12 bases lying between them. There are 14 residues in the CDR3. Germline V lookup: CDR1 DFQATT, CDR2 SNEGSKA (reference sequence). This CDR3 is CSAAPMSSYNEQFF. The CDR3, as DNA: TGCAGTGCAGCACCTATGAGCTCCTACAATGAGCAGTTCTTC.

This clonotype came up many times. This chain joins TRBV4-1 and TRBJ2-6; no reliable D call. This CDR3 has 16 amino acids. The ends were cut back, 0 bases at V and 4 bases at J, with 10 bases in the middle. Per germline, CDR1 MGHRA and CDR2 YSYEKL. The CDR3 region has the DNA TGCGCCAGCAGCCAAGAGCTAACGGTCGGGGCCAACGTCCTGACTTTC. Amino acids: CASSQELTVGANVLTF.

This clonotype was found many times. The rearrangement links TRBV5-1 to TRBJ1-1, with D possibly being TRBD1 (5 bases). The germline CDR1 and CDR2 sequences are SGHRS and YFSETQ. There are 14 residues in the CDR3. V was pared by 0 bases and J by 4 bases, with 10 bases between. The DNA for the CDR3 is TGCGCCAGCAGCTTGGCCTCGGGGGGCACTGAAGCTTTCTTT. Translated: CASSLASGGTEAFF.

The V and J genes are TRBV7-2 and TRBJ2-4; 7 bases are shared with TRBD1. Germline V CDR1 and CDR2: SGHTA, FQGNSA. V gave up 2 bases and J gave up 6 bases; unmatched junction bases: 4. CDR3 length: 14 residues. The chain's CDR3 is CASSLNDRVNIQYF. The CDR3 DNA sequence: TGTGCCAGCAGCTTAAATGACAGGGTAAACATTCAGTACTTC.

This clonotype was counted only a few times. This chain uses TRBV20-1 with TRBJ1-2; D not resolved. V lost 4 bases and J 4 bases, leaving 7 bases between the germline ends. CDR1 and CDR2 from the germline V gene are DFQATT and SNEGSKA (reference sequence). This CDR3 region has 11 residues. CDR3 in DNA: TGCAGTGCTAACAATTTCTATGGCTACACCTTC. This sequence encodes CSANNFYGYTF.

This clonotype was observed many times. This chain links TRBV20-1 with TRBJ2-7; TRBD1 might be the D (5 bases). The CDR3 sequence is 16 residues long. Deletions cut 0 bases from V and 0 bases from J, with 15 bases between. Germline V gene sequence: CDR1 DFQATT, CDR2 SNEGSKA (reference sequence). CDR3 sequence (DNA): TGCAGTGCTAGAGATATGAGACAGCTCTTCTCCTACGAGCAGTACTTC. It is translated as CSARDMRQLFSYEQYF.

The sample holds many counts of this clonotype. Written as DNA, the CDR3 is TGCGCCAGCAGCTTGGAGTCTAACTCCTATAATTCACCCCTCCACTTT. Translated, it gives CASSLESNSYNSPLHF. The chain carries TRBV5-1 and TRBJ1-6; no firm D call. Trimming took 0 bases from V and 0 from J, leaving 7 bases between them. The CDR3 covers 16 residues. CDR1 and CDR2 (germline): SGHRS, YFSETQ.

This clonotype was observed many times. This chain uses TRBV29-1 with TRBJ1-2; weak D call: TRBD1 (5 bases). Per the germline V gene, CDR1 is SQVTM and CDR2 is ANQGSEA. This CDR3 contains 13 residues. V lost 1 base and J lost 8, with 14 bases in between. The CDR3 bases are TGCAGCGTTGAAGTCCAGGGTAGAGGCGGCTACACCTTC. This translates into CSVEVQGRGGYTF.

Only a few counts were recorded for this clonotype. The rearrangement joins TRBV3-1 to TRBJ2-7; D gene unclear. The CDR3 length is 14 residues. The V gene lost 0 bases and the J gene lost 4 bases, with 10 bases spanning the gap. Germline assignment: CDR1 LGHDT and CDR2 YNNKEL (reference sequence). The CDR3 DNA follows: TGTGCCAGCAGCCAAGATAGGAGTTTGTACGAGCAGTACTTC. Translating it yields CASSQDRSLYEQYF.

In its sample, this clonotype was seen many times. CDR3 sequence reads: CASSTTSGRTAEQYF. The CDR3 region has the DNA TGTGCCAGCAGCACCACTAGCGGGAGGACGGCTGAGCAGTACTTC. The rearrangement links TRBV7-2 to TRBJ2-7; the match to TRBD2 covers 12 bases. The CDR3 is 15 amino acids. V dropped 5 bases and J dropped 7; count of bases not matched to a gene: 9. From germline, CDR1 is SGHTA and CDR2 FQGNSA.

Many counts were recorded for this clonotype. The junction differs from germline at one of its ends, possibly a read error. The rearrangement joins TRBV7-9 to TRBJ1-6, with a tentative D call TRBD1 (6 bases). The germline V gene has CDR1 SEHNR and CDR2 FQNEAQ (reference sequence). The CDR3 consists of 15 residues. As DNA, the CDR3 is TGTGCCAGCAGCGCCGGACAGTCGGCGAATTCCCCCCTCCACTTT. It encodes CASSAGQSANSPLHF. The full variable domain, completed using reference TRBV7-9 and TRBJ1-6, is DTGVSQNPRHKITKRGQNVTFRCDPISEHNRLYWYRQTLGQGPEFLTYFQNEAQLEKSRLLSDRFSAERPKGSFSTLEIQRTEQGDSAMYLCASSAGQSANSPLHFGNGTRLTVT.

This clonotype was detected ten times or more. The rearrangement uses TRBV27 and TRBJ1-2; the D gene is possibly TRBD1 (5 bases). The CDR3 has 18 amino acids. Trimming shortened V by 3 bases and J by 6 bases, and 26 bases separated the two germline ends. Germline lookup yields CDR1 MNHEY and CDR2 SMNVEV (reference sequence). The CDR3 protein is CASSLVGRVVPTWNGYTF. The CDR3 DNA follows: TGTGCCAGCAGTTTGGTGGGCAGGGTAGTTCCAACCTGGAATGGCTACACCTTC.

The sample holds many counts of this clonotype. This sequence joins TRBV7-8 and TRBJ1-5; no definite D call. The V gene lost 4 bases and the J gene lost 0 bases, with 13 bases spanning the gap. The CDR3 sequence is 16 residues long. Per germline, CDR1 SGHVS and CDR2 FQNEAQ. The CDR3 spells CASSSTYRYSNQPQHF. As DNA, the CDR3 is TGTGCCAGCAGCTCAACGTACAGATATAGCAATCAGCCCCAGCATTTT.

This clonotype was observed at least ten times. This chain links TRBV10-1 with TRBJ2-4; TRBD1 aligns across 9 bases. V dropped 5 bases and J dropped 4; count of bases not matched to a gene: 3. The CDR3 sequence is 14 residues long. Per germline, CDR1 WNHNN and CDR2 SYGVQD (reference sequence). CDR3 bases: TGCGCCAGCAGTACCGGGACAGGGAAAAACATTCAGTACTTC. Protein sequence: CASSTGTGKNIQYF.

This rearrangement joins TRBV4-1 to TRBJ2-2; 9 positions agree with TRBD1. Looked up from germline, CDR1 is MGHRA and CDR2 is YSYEKL. Unmatched junction bases numbered 6, after V lost 2 bases and J lost 2 bases. This CDR3 spans 17 amino acids. The CDR3, as DNA: TGCGCCAGCAGCCAAACCGGACAGGGGCTAAACACCGGGGAGCTGTTTTTT. It is translated as CASSQTGQGLNTGELFF.

This chain's CDR3 is CASSPFGLAGSYEQYF. CDR3 in DNA: TGTGCCAGCAGCCCCTTTGGACTAGCGGGCTCCTACGAGCAGTACTTC. This sequence joins TRBV7-2 and TRBJ2-7, with 11 bases that match TRBD2. Germline V gene sequence: CDR1 SGHTA, CDR2 FQGNSA. J gave up 0 bases and V 5 bases, and 6 bases lay outside the gene matches. The CDR3 contains 16 residues.

This clonotype was observed at least ten times. V and J are TRBV6-5 and TRBJ1-2, with D possibly TRBD1 on 6 matching bases. V gave up 3 bases and J gave up 5 bases, with 13 bases separating them. The germline V gene has CDR1 MNHEY and CDR2 SVGAGI. The CDR3 covers 14 residues. In DNA, the CDR3 is TGTGCCAGCAGTTATATACAGGGCCGGTATGGCTACACCTTC. This gives the protein CASSYIQGRYGYTF.

There are a few counts of this clonotype. J is TRBJ2-1 and V is TRBV6-5, with D maybe TRBD1 (5 bases). Per germline, CDR1 MNHEY and CDR2 SVGAGI. Trimming pared 6 bases from V and 1 base from J, leaving 16 bases between. The CDR3 totals 16 residues. CDR3 bases: TGTGCCAGCAGAAACGACCCCAACAGGTCCTACAATGAGCAGTTCTTC. It is translated as CASRNDPNRSYNEQFF.

The sample holds many counts of this clonotype. V and J are TRBV4-1 and TRBJ2-5, with TRBD1 matching 8 bases. This CDR3 has 17 amino acids. V lost 2 bases and J lost 2; bases outside the gene matches: 10. Germline V CDR1 and CDR2: MGHRA, YSYEKL. The CDR3 coding sequence is TGCGCCAGCAGCCAAACACAAGGACAGGGAGGTCAAGAGACCCAGTACTTC. It translates to CASSQTQGQGGQETQYF.

The rearrangement joins TRBV20-1 to TRBJ2-7, with 7 nucleotides matching TRBD2. The germline V gene encodes CDR1 DFQATT and CDR2 SNEGSKA (reference sequence). V gave up 0 bases and J gave up 0 bases; unmatched junction bases: 5. The CDR3 sequence is 15 residues long. The CDR3 spells CSAREGGESSYEQYF. For the CDR3, the DNA is TGCAGTGCTAGAGAGGGAGGGGAGTCCTCCTACGAGCAGTACTTC.